The 21 T cell receptor beta chains reported below all come from one sample, sequenced in a study of cytomegalovirus exposure and HLA in healthy donors. PCR was performed using 60 Vbeta and 13 Jbeta primers. Repertoires were generated with immunoSEQ multiplex PCR, while TCRdb's copy carries only in-frame clones and drops some. Here the sample spans about 210,000 clones, roughly 77% being singletons. Sequenced material: PBMCs. These receptors came from a middle-aged man in good health and CMV-seropositive.

The chain joins TRBV19 to TRBJ2-1; 7 nucleotides align to TRBD2. This CDR3 contains 16 residues. Germline CDR1 is LNHDA and CDR2 is SQIVND (reference sequence). The V and J ends lost 10 bases and 0 bases, in that order; junction bases with no gene match: 12. The CDR3 sequence: CATTRRGKSSYNEQFF. CDR3 nucleotide sequence: TGTGCCACCACGCGGCGGGGGAAGAGCTCCTACAATGAGCAGTTCTTC. Full variable domain (missing parts from reference TRBV19 and TRBJ2-1): DGGITQSPKYLFRKEGQNVTLSCEQNLNHDAMYWYRQDPGQGLRLIYYSQIVNDFQKGDIAEGYSVSREKKESFPLTVTSAQKNPTAFYLCATTRRGKSSYNEQFFGPGTRLTVL.

This chain joins TRBV11-2 and TRBJ1-3; weak D call: TRBD1 (6 bases). The CDR3 spans 16 residues. With 4 bases removed from V and 2 bases from J, the gap between germline ends came to 15 bases. Germline values: CDR1 SGHAT, CDR2 FQNNGV. CDR3 region: CASSSLLGGAGNTIYF. The CDR3 DNA reads TGTGCCAGCAGCTCCCTGTTAGGGGGGGCTGGAAACACCATATATTTT.

The chain employs TRBV5-1 and TRBJ2-2; 7 nucleotides line up with TRBD1. CDR1 is SGHRS, CDR2 YFSETQ, per germline. The CDR3 is 16 amino acids. J lost 0 bases, V lost 4 bases, and 6 bases had no gene match. CDR3 bases: TGCGCCAGCAGCAGAGGGGACAGATCGAACACCGGGGAGCTGTTTTTT. Its protein is CASSRGDRSNTGELFF.

The V and J genes are TRBV14 and TRBJ2-3, with 9 bases matching TRBD1. CDR1 SGHDN and CDR2 FVKESK come from the germline V gene. The CDR3 has 14 residues. V was pared by 4 bases and J by 4 bases, with 3 bases of the junction left unmatched. CDR3 loop: CASSRDRGADTQYF. CDR3 nucleotide sequence: TGTGCCAGCAGCCGTGACAGGGGGGCAGATACGCAGTATTTT.

The chain carries TRBV18 and TRBJ2-7; 8 bases line up with TRBD2. CDR1 and CDR2 (germline): KGHSH, LQKENI. V was clipped by 1 base and J by 4 bases; unmatched bases: 6. This CDR3 spans 15 amino acids. In nucleotides, the CDR3 is TGTGCCAGCTCACCACGGCCTAGCGGGTTTTACGAGCAGTACTTC. It yields the protein CASSPRPSGFYEQYF.

The chain couples TRBV4-1 to TRBJ2-1; 8 positions agree with TRBD2. CDR1 and CDR2 (germline): MGHRA, YSYEKL. The CDR3 contains 16 residues. V lost 4 bases to trimming and J lost 4 bases; unmatched junction nucleotides: 9. Written as DNA, the CDR3 is TGCGCCAGCAGCCCCAGGGTCCTAGCGGGTTACAATGAGCAGTTCTTC. It is translated as CASSPRVLAGYNEQFF.

The chain uses TRBV5-1 and TRBJ2-1; 13 bases fit TRBD2. This CDR3 spans 17 amino acids. The germline CDR1 and CDR2 sequences are SGHRS and YFSETQ. The V segment lost 3 bases and the J segment 0 bases; nucleotides outside the gene matches: 3. CDR3 coding DNA: TGCGCCAGCAGCTCGGGACTAGCGGGGAGCTCCTACAATGAGCAGTTCTTC. This sequence encodes CASSSGLAGSSYNEQFF.

The genes are TRBV2 and TRBJ2-5; no definite D call. Trimming removed 2 bases from V and 1 base from J, with 2 bases in between. The CDR3 length is 12 residues. CDR1 is SNHLY, CDR2 FYNNEI, per germline. The CDR3, as DNA: TGTGCCAGCAGTGAACTCCAAGAGACCCAGTACTTC. This gives the protein CASSELQETQYF. The variable domain in full, with the rest retrieved from reference TRBV2 and TRBJ2-5, is EPEVTQTPSHQVTQMGQEVILRCVPISNHLYFYWYRQILGQKVEFLVSFYNNEISEKSEIFDDQFSVERPDGSNFTLKIRSTKLEDSAMYFCASSELQETQYFGPGTRLLVL.

This clone was seen only a few times. The chain couples TRBV5-6 to TRBJ2-1; 9 positions agree with TRBD2. CDR1 and CDR2 from the germline V gene are SGHDT and YYEEEE. This CDR3 contains 18 residues. The V segment lost 4 bases and the J segment 9 bases; nucleotides outside the gene matches: 20. The DNA for the CDR3 is TGTGCCAGCAGCCAACGGGGACTAGCCTTTTTCCAATCCACTGAGCAGTTCTTC. This translates into CASSQRGLAFFQSTEQFF.

This clone was seen a handful of times. The chain uses TRBV18 and TRBJ1-3, with D unresolved. CDR3 length: 17 amino acids. Germline CDR1 reads KGHSH; CDR2 reads LQKENI. Trimming took off 3 bases at V and 0 bases at J, with 15 bases between the two ends. CDR3 amino acids: CASSPGFAGNSGNTIYF. As DNA, the CDR3 is TGTGCCAGCTCACCGGGGTTTGCGGGGAACTCTGGAAACACCATATATTTT.

This clone was seen just once. This chain joins TRBV7-8 and TRBJ2-5, with 10 bases aligning to TRBD2. The CDR3 is 15 amino acids. The V gene's germline CDR1 is SGHVS and CDR2 FQNEAQ. Trimming removed 2 bases from V and 1 base from J; junction bases left unmatched: 1. The chain's CDR3 is CASSLLAGAQETQYF. The DNA of the CDR3 is TGTGCCAGCAGCTTACTAGCGGGGGCCCAAGAGACCCAGTACTTC.

The chain combines TRBV28 with TRBJ2-2, with a possible D match to TRBD1 (5 bases). Looked up from germline, CDR1 is MDHEN and CDR2 is SYDVKM. V dropped 7 bases and J dropped 6 bases, with 21 bases sitting between them. The CDR3 is 16 amino acids. The CDR3 nucleotides are TGTGCCAGCAAACCAGAGACGAGTAGGGGCGCCGGGGAGCTGTTTTTT. This sequence encodes CASKPETSRGAGELFF. The whole variable domain, remainder taken from reference TRBV28 and TRBJ2-2, is DVKVTQSSRYLVKRTGEKVFLECVQDMDHENMFWYRQDPGLGLRLIYFSYDVKMKEKGDIPEGYSVSREKKERFSLILESASTNQTSMYLCASKPETSRGAGELFFGEGSRLTVL.

This chain joins TRBV7-3 and TRBJ2-7; TRBD2 aligns across 7 bases. V dropped 2 bases and J dropped 4; count of bases not matched to a gene: 5. Germline-derived CDR1 and CDR2 are SGHTA and FQGTGA. The CDR3 loop spans 14 amino acids. CDR3 protein: CASSLGGEGYEQYF. CDR3 coding DNA: TGTGCCAGCAGCTTAGGAGGGGAGGGTTACGAGCAGTACTTC.

DNA of the CDR3: TGTGCCAGCAGCTCTACAGGGGAGAACTATGGCTACACCTTC. Its protein is CASSSTGENYGYTF. The chain combines TRBV5-4 with TRBJ1-2, with 7 positions matching TRBD1. Germline V gives CDR1 SGHNT, CDR2 YYREEE (reference sequence). Germline trimming cut 3 bases from V and 2 bases from J; bases unmatched to any gene: 4. CDR3 length: 14 residues.

V gene TRBV27 combines with J gene TRBJ1-2; 7 nucleotides match TRBD1. After removal of 5 bases from V and 5 bases from J, the junction contained 17 bases not matched to a gene. The CDR3 has 17 amino acids. CDR1 MNHEY and CDR2 SMNVEV come from the germline V gene (reference sequence). The CDR3 protein is CASSTPTGMKLWYGYTF. CDR3 sequence (DNA): TGTGCCAGCAGTACCCCGACAGGGATGAAGCTATGGTATGGCTACACCTTC.

The chain is built from TRBV4-1 and TRBJ2-1, with D possibly being TRBD2 (7 bases). The CDR3 extends over 13 amino acids. Germline lookup yields CDR1 MGHRA and CDR2 YSYEKL. Trimming removed 4 bases from V and 8 bases from J, with 12 bases in between. CDR3 residues: CASSRGGGDEQFF. The CDR3 nucleotides read TGCGCCAGCAGCCGCGGAGGGGGGGATGAGCAGTTCTTC.

This rearrangement joins TRBV19 to TRBJ1-1, with no clear D. Looked up from germline, CDR1 is LNHDA and CDR2 is SQIVND (reference sequence). The germline V and J ends were trimmed by 0 bases and 2 bases, with 7 bases remaining between them. The CDR3 extends over 14 amino acids. CDR3 DNA: TGTGCCAGTAGTATAGACGGCGGCAACACTGAAGCTTTCTTT. The encoded protein is CASSIDGGNTEAFF.

This rearrangement joins TRBV4-2 to TRBJ2-3, with 15 bases that match TRBD2. The length of the CDR3 is 17 residues. V shed 0 bases, J shed 4 bases, and the junction held 2 bases outside the gene matches. Germline loops: CDR1 LGHNA, CDR2 YNFKEQ. The CDR3 sequence: CASSQEGLAGGPDTQYF. As DNA, the CDR3 is TGTGCCAGCAGCCAAGAGGGACTAGCGGGAGGCCCAGATACGCAGTATTTT.

The rearrangement uses TRBV7-9 and TRBJ2-4; 8 bases agree with TRBD2. The J segment lost 3 bases and the V segment lost 7 bases, leaving 8 bases of the junction unmatched. Germline CDR1 reads SEHNR; CDR2 reads FQNEAQ (reference sequence). The CDR3 runs to 15 residues. As DNA, the CDR3 is TGTGCCAGCACTCTCGGGGGGGGCGGCAAAAACATTCAGTACTTC. This sequence encodes CASTLGGGGKNIQYF. The variable domain in full, with the rest retrieved from reference TRBV7-9 and TRBJ2-4, is DTGVSQNPRHKITKRGQNVTFRCDPISEHNRLYWYRQTLGQGPEFLTYFQNEAQLEKSRLLSDRFSAERPKGSFSTLEIQRTEQGDSAMYLCASTLGGGGKNIQYFGAGTRLSVL.

J is TRBJ2-1 and V is TRBV19, with TRBD2 identical over 9 bases. The CDR3 covers 15 residues. Germline V gene lookup returns CDR1 LNHDA and CDR2 SQIVND (reference sequence). V lost 6 bases, J lost 4 bases, and 7 bases stayed unmatched. This CDR3 reads CASSSAGGGYNEQFF. CDR3 bases: TGTGCCAGTAGCTCAGCGGGGGGCGGATACAATGAGCAGTTCTTC.

This chain links TRBV30 with TRBJ1-1; D remains ambiguous. The V end was cut by 3 bases, the J end by 1 base, with 9 bases between. Germline V gene lookup returns CDR1 GTSNPN and CDR2 SVGIG (reference sequence). There are 13 residues in the CDR3. This CDR3 is CAWRETRNTEAFF. The CDR3, as DNA: TGTGCCTGGAGAGAGACACGGAACACTGAAGCTTTCTTT.